Listed below are T cell receptor beta chains from one sample, sequenced in a study of T cell changes during pregnancy in multiple sclerosis. TCRdb's copy holds only in-frame clones and misses some; the assay was immunoSEQ multiplex PCR. The sample holds about 89,000 clones, about 94% seen once. The sequences come from peripheral blood, collected in the third trimester of pregnancy. Receptors were obtained from a female donor with multiple sclerosis, enrolled in a pregnancy study. Each CDR3 is given without its conserved first and last residue.

>TRBJ1-2|TRBV5-1
ASSLVVAGGYT
>TRBJ1-5|TRBV2
ASRRDRGLGPQH
>TRBJ2-5|TRBV5-4
ASSAGGLEETQY
>TRBJ1-1|TRBV10-3
AISESEGTEAF
>TRBJ1-4|TRBV28
ASSSQTGPSEKLF
>TRBJ2-6|TRBV29-1
SVEIVAGGHPGANVLT
>TRBJ2-1|TRBV7-7
ASSFSGTGGYEQF
>TRBJ2-7|TRBV7-2
ASSLIAGDGEQY
>TRBJ1-1|TRBV18
ASSPLVRTEAF
>TRBJ2-6|TRBV5-1
ASSSQGGTGANVLT
>TRBJ1-5|TRBV2
ASTLGGWGQPQH
>TRBJ2-5|TRBV7-2
ASSGVTGTPTQY
>TRBJ2-7|TRBV7-8
ASSFSGTSVYEQY
>TRBJ1-5|TRBV28
ASELVGQGLRTQH
>TRBJ2-1|TRBV2
ASSETLSYNEQF
>TRBJ1-4|TRBV18
ASSPSTGSNEKLF
>TRBJ1-5|TRBV7-2
ASSHSNQPQH
>TRBJ1-1|TRBV5-5
ASSLAGGWKAF
>TRBJ1-1|TRBV27
ASSQTPRTGYTEAF
>TRBJ2-7|TRBV27
ASSEIVGQYEQY
>TRBJ2-7|TRBV4-2
ASSQVAGEQY
>TRBJ1-4|TRBV11-2
ASSLAGGRSEKLF
>TRBJ2-7|TRBV14
ASSPQGSKQY
>TRBJ1-6|TRBV11-2
ASSPGFYNSPLH
>TRBJ2-5|TRBV7-2
ASSLAIHGTGVEETQY
>TRBJ2-1|TRBV4-2
ASSPDRGFYNEQF
>TRBJ2-1|TRBV9
ASSAIPGQRYNEQF
>TRBJ2-7|TRBV5-6
ASSWAIGEQY
>TRBJ2-1|TRBV6-4
ASSLQGTSSYNEQF
>TRBJ2-1|TRBV7-3
ASSPTSGSISYNEQF
>TRBJ1-2|TRBV27
ASSTRTGNYGYT
>TRBJ1-4|TRBV25-1
ASSEWQGYNEKLF
>TRBJ2-7|TRBV19
ASSLGVSYEQY
>TRBJ1-1|TRBV28
ASSSQNAEGF
>TRBJ1-4|TRBV14
ASSQGDRGGEKLF
>TRBJ2-7|TRBV28
ASSLIAKTYEQY
>TRBJ1-5|TRBV19
ASSIEAAVGNQPQH
>TRBJ2-7|TRBV4-1
ASSQGAASGSYEQY
>TRBJ1-2|TRBV11-2
ASSLVLSGFNYGYT
>TRBJ2-7|TRBV9
ASSVNGRGNEQY
>TRBJ2-3|TRBV28
ASSAPGQHTDTQY
>TRBJ2-1|TRBV7-8
ASRPGGGVSYNEQF
>TRBJ2-7|TRBV7-6
ASSSIPFYEQY
>TRBJ1-1|TRBV4-1
ASSPAVGTVNTEAF
>TRBJ1-5|TRBV6-1
ASSWTGGEDQPQH
>TRBJ2-4|TRBV19
ASSMWTTAKNIQY
>TRBJ2-5|TRBV11-2
ASSLVLSWTSGQETQY
>TRBJ1-1|TRBV6-1
ASSEAGGYNEAF
>TRBJ2-5|TRBV5-6
ASSQSGSRETQY
>TRBJ1-4|TRBV5-4
ASSLSGQGNEKLF
>TRBJ2-5|TRBV6-6
ASSYGGPQETQY
>TRBJ2-5|TRBV5-1
ASSFGTTKETQY
>TRBJ2-3|TRBV6-6
ASSWGGSTDTQY
>TRBJ2-7|TRBV28
ASSLSLRGGGHEQY
>TRBJ2-7|TRBV6-1
ASRLRDGGYEQY
>TRBJ2-7|TRBV21-1
ASRRGISAYEQY
>TRBJ2-1|TRBV7-8
AIRTSGTDEQF
>TRBJ2-7|TRBV28
ASKGGVYEQY